This record looks at one TCR beta chain sequence and its context. Data came from immunoSEQ multiplex PCR; TCRdb stores just in-frame clones and leaves some out. This sample has some 14,000 clones, with approximately 76% found just once. Germline CDR1 MNHNS, CDR2 SASEGT. Trimming cost V 3 bases and J 1 base; bases outside gene matches: 5. This CDR3 spans 16 amino acids. The record originates from a study of sequential checkpoint blockade in melanoma. At the level of the study: Patients were randomized 1:1 to nivolumab-then-ipilimumab or ipilimumab-then-nivolumab first-line. Each arm's sequence ended with maintenance nivolumab.

Treatment of the sample: randomized to nivolumab then ipilimumab (arm A) or the reverse (arm B). None of the patients previously received DNA-damaging chemotherapy. From thawed PBMCs, live CD3+CD8+ cells negative for CD19 and CD56 were sorted. This sequence joins TRBV6-1 and TRBJ2-2; TRBD1 aligns across 7 bases. The source of this sequence is a human patient with melanoma. Some clones in this sample may be carry-over from other donors' samples. Specimen: CD8+ T cells sorted from blood (inferred from file names), collected from a patient given nivolumab and ipilimumab in sequence. Here the CDR3 reads CASSETGMWNTGELFF. The CDR3 DNA follows: TGTGCCAGCAGTGAGACAGGGATGTGGAACACCGGGGAGCTGTTTTTT.